This T cell receptor (beta chain) was captured in a study of shared clonotypes between healthy human individuals. The CDR3 is made up of 16 amino acids. Germline loops: CDR1 LNHNV, CDR2 YYDKDF (reference sequence). The V and J ends lost 5 bases and 6 bases respectively, with 21 bases between them. Libraries were prepared by immunoSEQ multiplex PCR; TCRdb keeps only in-frame clonotypes and omits some of them. This table holds around 1.9 million clones, 90% to 95% found once. Naive CD8 cells lacked CD45RO and underwent positive selection for CCR7, leaving out terminally differentiated effector memory CD45RA+ cells.

The gene calls are TRBV15 and TRBJ2-3; D may be TRBD2 (5 bases). Sequenced: naive CD8+ T cells from PBMCs. The receptor was isolated from a young man in good health. Some clones in this sample may be carry-over from other donors' samples. The CDR3 nucleotides are TGTGCCACCAGCCCGCCTAACCTACGGGGTCTTGATACGCAGTATTTT. Translating gives CATSPPNLRGLDTQYF. The full variable domain, with the rest looked up from reference TRBV15 and TRBJ2-3, is DAMVIQNPRYQVTQFGKPVTLSCSQTLNHNVMYWYQQKSSQAPKLLFHYYDKDFNNEADTPDNFQSRRPNTSFCFLDIRSPGLGDTAMYLCATSPPNLRGLDTQYFGPGTRLTVL.